This is a list of T cell receptor beta chains from one sample in a study of blood T cells in healthy people across ages. In TCRdb, the 5' RACE reads were re-called with MiXCR into one record per CDR3 protein. In the table there are about 1.1 million distinct CDR3 sequences, approximately 38% of which are singletons. The sample was blood. All receptors come from a man aged 18 to 35 in good health. CDR3s include the opening cysteine and the closing phenylalanine or tryptophan.

CASSFPGVNQPQHF TRBV7-9
CASSLKGGSYEQYF TRBV13
CASSLAAIRTDTQYF TRBV7-2
CASSLQMGQPGELFF TRBV25-1
CASSLYPSGTNNEQFF TRBV5-1
CASSTTYQARGGYTF TRBV2
CASSFGQLSEQFF TRBV7-9
CASRGGRLHTDTQYF TRBV2
CASSQVGQVVAYGYTF TRBV4-1
CASSLSQVDQPQHF TRBV27
CASSLTSGSRLNEQYF TRBV7-2
CASRERDGNYGYTF TRBV12-3/TRBV12-4
CATAKSLAGDNEQFF TRBV21-1
CASSASGGFEQFF TRBV27
CASSFLAGGTLAKNIQYF TRBV11-2
CSVWSSNNYGYTF TRBV29-1
CSAARDFSPSEQFF TRBV20-1
CSAQRGYQPQHF TRBV20-1
CASTQGRGTEAFF TRBV7-9
CATSTDRASGNTIYF TRBV15
CASSFGGYQPQHF TRBV12-3/TRBV12-4
CASSDDRGETQYF TRBV25-1
CASSAGATYNEQFF TRBV6-1
CASSFTGGGADVEYF TRBV12-3/TRBV12-4
CASSHLPGLWPEKLFF TRBV4-2
CASSQDTRIQETQYF TRBV4-3